The T cell receptor (beta chain) under discussion was sequenced for a study of CD8 T cells in Susac syndrome. Study-wide results and limits: The study recognized that the number of individuals in its TCR sequencing and HLA analysis was relatively small.

While serving as controls, healthy donors were matched for age and sex. Random-hexamer reverse transcription was applied to about 0.45 to 1 ug RNA. A multiplex approach, immunoSEQ multiplex PCR, amplified TCR beta CDR3 across 54 Vbeta and 13 Jbeta. TCRdb reanalysed the immunoSEQ multiplex PCR reads using MiXCR and keeps one entry per CDR3 protein. In the table there are 150,000 to 200,000 distinct CDR3 sequences, around 95% of which are singletons. This CDR3 comprises 17 residues. Germline CDR1 and CDR2: MGHDK and SYGVNS. V shed 2 bases, J shed 0 bases, and the junction held 7 bases outside the gene matches. As to this clonotype: Its matching antigen is unknown.

The sequenced material came from CD4+ T cells from PBMCs. This chain joins TRBV25-1 and TRBJ2-4, with 7 nucleotides matching TRBD2. The receptor was derived from a human donor in good health. The DNA of the CDR3 is TGTGCCAGCAGTGAAACCGGGGAGGGAGGAGCCAAAAACATTCAGTACTTC. It codes for CASSETGEGGAKNIQYF. Looking up the rest from reference TRBV25-1 and TRBJ2-4 gives the full variable domain: EADIYQTPRYLVIGTGKKITLECSQTMGHDKMYWYQQDPGMELHLIHYSYGVNSTEKGDLSSESTVSRIRTEHFPLTLESARPSHTSQYLCASSETGEGGAKNIQYFGAGTRLSVL.